This note documents a single T cell receptor (beta chain) sequence. Its target is not known. The J segment lost 1 base and the V segment lost 5 bases, leaving 8 bases of the junction unmatched. This CDR3 comprises 15 residues. Germline CDR1 reads SEHNR; CDR2 reads FQNEAQ (reference sequence). This record belongs to a study of cytomegalovirus exposure and HLA in healthy donors. Findings and limits, study-wide: Some TCR beta chains (approximately 180 of them) were listed as cytomegalovirus-associated.

The study ran its PCR with 60 Vbeta and 13 Jbeta primers. Clones were sequenced by immunoSEQ multiplex PCR, and TCRdb holds only the in-frame ones, with some missing. The sample carries under 55,000 clones, approximately 73% recorded once. The TCR comes from a man between 18 and 29 years old in good health and CMV-seronegative. The chain has TRBV7-9 and TRBJ2-7, with 7 bases matching TRBD1. The sample was PBMCs. The chain's CDR3 is CASSGLTGISYEQYF. DNA for the CDR3: TGTGCCAGCAGCGGGCTGACAGGGATTTCCTACGAGCAGTACTTC.